These 14 T cell receptor beta chains originate from one sample sequenced in a study of blood T cells in healthy people across ages. For the second PCR, which ran for roughly 7 to 11 cycles, a sample-barcoded 5' primer and a J-beta primer mix were used. TCRdb fed the 5' RACE reads into MiXCR, producing one record per CDR3 protein. This table has 710,000 or so distinct CDR3 sequences, 22% appearing once. The specimen sequenced was blood. These receptors originate from a man aged 70-80 years in good health.

The chain has TRBV7-2 and TRBJ2-1; D remains unclear. The germline gives CDR1 SGHTA, CDR2 FQGNSA. Trimming removed 1 base from V and 0 bases from J, with 10 bases in between. The CDR3 length is 16 residues. The CDR3 loop reads CASSLVTGYSYNEQFF. As DNA, the CDR3 is TGTGCCAGCAGCTTAGTAACGGGCTACTCCTACAATGAGCAGTTCTTC.

The rearrangement uses TRBV11-2 and TRBJ2-7, with D maybe TRBD2 (6 bases). V was pared by 8 bases and J by 3 bases, with 23 bases between. Germline lookup yields CDR1 SGHAT and CDR2 FQNNGV. The length of the CDR3 is 16 residues. The CDR3 DNA is TGTGCCAGCCCCAAGAGGGTGGGACTCGTACTCTACGAGCAGTACTTC. It is translated as CASPKRVGLVLYEQYF.

In its sample, this clonotype was seen a few times. The V call is TRBV7-6, the J call TRBJ2-3, with TRBD2 matching over 11 bases. The CDR3 is 15 residues long. V lost 5 bases, J lost 4 bases, and 5 bases stayed unmatched. Germline CDR1 and CDR2: SGHVS and FNYEAQ. The CDR3 reads CASSGSGRASDTQYF. CDR3 sequence (DNA): TGTGCCAGCAGCGGTAGCGGGAGGGCCTCAGATACGCAGTATTTT.

Notes on this clonotype: One junction end does not reproduce the germline sequence, and a read error may be involved. The rearrangement uses TRBV5-1 and TRBJ1-2, with D uncertain. The CDR3 has 13 amino acids. Germline CDR1 reads SGHRS; CDR2 reads YFSETQ. This chain's CDR3 is CANSADPDYGYTF. In DNA form, the CDR3 reads TGCGCCAACAGCGCTGACCCAGACTATGGCTACACCTTC.

The chain uses TRBV7-3 and TRBJ2-1; 11 bases agree with TRBD2. This CDR3 is 15 amino acids long. The junction had 3 bases not matched to a gene; V was cut back by 1 base and J by 7 bases. Germline CDR1 is SGHTA and CDR2 is FQGTGA. The CDR3 protein is CASSLSPSGRNEQFF. CDR3 bases: TGTGCCAGCAGCTTAAGTCCTAGCGGGAGGAATGAGCAGTTCTTC.

This clonotype was observed a handful of times. The chain employs TRBV11-2 and TRBJ1-1; a possible D gene is TRBD1 (6 bases). V was cut by 5 bases and J by 1 base, with 26 bases left in between. Germline CDR1 is SGHAT and CDR2 is FQNNGV. CDR3 length: 19 residues. The chain's CDR3 is CASSTREWGAGEGNTEAFF. CDR3 coding DNA: TGTGCCAGCAGCACACGAGAATGGGGTGCAGGGGAGGGGAACACTGAAGCTTTCTTT.

This clonotype turned up a few times. The chain couples TRBV7-2 to TRBJ2-5; no clear D gene. Germline V gives CDR1 SGHTA, CDR2 FQGNSA. Trimming removed 5 bases from V and 5 bases from J, with 9 bases in between. This CDR3 contains 12 residues. The CDR3 is CASSRPSETQYF. The CDR3 bases are TGTGCCAGCAGCCGTCCTTCGGAGACCCAGTACTTC.

The V and J genes are TRBV29-1 and TRBJ2-1; TRBD2 might be the D (6 bases). Between the trimmed V and J ends, which lost 4 bases and 8 bases, there was a span of 30 bases. CDR3 size: 18 residues. CDR1 SQVTM and CDR2 ANQGSEA come from the germline V gene. The CDR3 sequence is CSVGGPSASVRSWHEQFF. CDR3 DNA sequence: TGCAGCGTTGGCGGCCCTTCGGCTAGCGTCAGGTCCTGGCATGAGCAGTTCTTC.

This clonotype was observed a few times. J is TRBJ1-2 and V is TRBV7-9; D may be TRBD1 (6 bases). V shed 5 bases and J shed 4 bases, with 17 bases lying between them. Germline V gene lookup returns CDR1 SEHNR and CDR2 FQNEAQ (reference sequence). This CDR3 region has 15 residues. The CDR3 spells CASSPRGGLSYGYTF. The DNA for the CDR3 is TGTGCCAGCAGCCCCCGGGGGGGGCTTAGCTATGGCTACACCTTC.

The chain couples TRBV12-3 or TRBV12-4 to TRBJ2-7; 9 nucleotides match TRBD1. Germline trimming cut 5 bases from V and 7 bases from J; bases unmatched to any gene: 9. The CDR3 covers 14 residues. Written as DNA, the CDR3 is TGTGCCAGCAGTGAGACCGGGACAGGGAGGGAGCAGTACTTC. Translating gives CASSETGTGREQYF.

This clonotype was observed a few times. The junction does not match germline at one end; this may be a read error. The chain joins TRBV5-1 to TRBJ2-1; TRBD2 agrees at 7 bases. The CDR3 sequence is 16 residues long. CDR1 is SGHRS and CDR2 is YFSETQ in the germline V gene. The DNA of the CDR3 is TGCGCTAGCAGCTTGGTGATTGGCGGGGGTAACAATGAGCAGTTCTTC. Amino acid sequence: CASSLVIGGGNNEQFF. Using reference TRBV5-1 and TRBJ2-1 for the parts outside the CDR3, the full variable domain is KAGVTQTPRYLIKTRGQQVTLSCSPISGHRSVSWYQQTPGQGLQFLFEYFSETQRNKGNFPGRFSGRQFSNSRSEMNVSTLELGDSALYLCASSLVIGGGNNEQFFGPGTRLTVL.

The chain uses TRBV6-1 and TRBJ2-5; D may be TRBD1 (6 bases). The J call may be wrong; the DNA end is better matched by TRBJ2-1. This CDR3 spans 14 amino acids. Germline CDR1 is MNHNS and CDR2 is SASEGT. In DNA, the CDR3 is TGTGCCAGCAGTGCCGGGGACATCAACAATGAGCAGTTCTTC. The encoded protein is CASSAGDINNEQFF.

This clonotype was seen a few times. The rearrangement uses TRBV27 and TRBJ1-4, with 7 bases fitting TRBD1. The CDR3 spans 16 residues. The germline gives CDR1 MNHEY, CDR2 SMNVEV (reference sequence). V shed 5 bases and J 3 bases; nucleotides not matched to a gene: 9. The DNA for the CDR3 is TGTGCCAGCAGTCCGGCGGGACAGACCCCTAATGAAAAACTGTTTTTT. Residues: CASSPAGQTPNEKLFF.

This clonotype has only a few counts. The chain recombines TRBV29-1 with TRBJ2-5; the match to TRBD2 covers 10 bases. Trimming cost V 4 bases and J 5 bases; bases outside gene matches: 10. The CDR3 has 15 amino acids. Germline V CDR1 and CDR2: SQVTM, ANQGSEA. The CDR3 protein is CSVGRKAGGHETQYF. The CDR3 nucleotides are TGCAGCGTTGGACGTAAAGCGGGGGGGCATGAGACCCAGTACTTC.